The 2 T cell receptor beta chains below were found in one sample sequenced in a study of T-cell reconstitution after alpha-beta-depleted transplantation in children. Preparation of the TCRbeta library used unique molecular identifiers. TCRdb fed the PCR reads into MiXCR, producing one record per CDR3 protein. The data hold around 370,000 distinct CDR3 sequences, with about 9.3% observed a single time. Source: PBMCs from the stem cell graft donor, taken from the stem cell graft. The receptor set was obtained from a human donor who donated a stem cell graft to a child with acute lymphoblastic leukemia.

This clonotype was observed at least ten times. The chain has TRBV20-1 and TRBJ2-3; TRBD2 matches at 11 bases. The ends lost 0 bases at V and 4 bases at J; junction bases unmatched: 9. Germline V gene data show CDR1 as DFQATT and CDR2 as SNEGSKA (reference sequence). The CDR3 loop spans 17 amino acids. Here the CDR3 DNA reads TGCAGTGCTAGAGATCTCGCTAGCGGGAGGAGGGCAGATACGCAGTATTTT. This translates into CSARDLASGRRADTQYF.

This clonotype appeared a few times. The gene calls are TRBV4-1 and TRBJ2-7; 8 bases align to TRBD2. Losses at the gene ends were 4 bases for V and 4 bases for J; bases not matched to a gene: 6. Germline V gene data show CDR1 as MGHRA and CDR2 as YSYEKL. This CDR3 region has 14 residues. The CDR3 spells CASSRGSGTYEQYF. The DNA of the CDR3 is TGCGCCAGCAGCCGCGGTAGCGGGACGTACGAGCAGTACTTC.